The 9 T cell receptor beta chains given below trace back to one sample, sequenced in a study of blood T cell repertoires in COVID-19. The repertoire was sequenced with immunoSEQ multiplex PCR; TCRdb's copy has only in-frame clones and lacks some. Among approximately 170,000 clones listed, 70% to 90% were seen once. Sequencing was performed on peripheral blood. The receptors were gathered from a man aged 40-50 years who had recovered from COVID-19.

The chain joins TRBV6-5 to TRBJ1-2; D remains unclear. Germline values: CDR1 MNHEY, CDR2 SVGAGI. This CDR3 contains 11 residues. The V gene lost 5 bases and the J gene lost 1 base, with 2 bases spanning the gap. This CDR3 is CASSHNYGYTF. In nucleotides, the CDR3 is TGTGCCAGCAGTCATAACTATGGCTACACCTTC.

The chain couples TRBV24-1 to TRBJ1-1; unclear D gene. The V and J ends lost 4 bases and 12 bases respectively, with 14 bases between them. This CDR3 contains 12 residues. The germline gives CDR1 KGHDR, CDR2 SFDVKD. The CDR3 sequence is CATSDPDWITFF. As DNA, the CDR3 is TGTGCCACCAGTGACCCCGACTGGATAACTTTCTTT.

In its sample, this clone was seen a few times. This rearrangement joins TRBV7-2 to TRBJ2-7; D is perhaps TRBD2 (6 bases). Germline CDR1 is SGHTA and CDR2 is FQGNSA. The CDR3 contains 15 residues. V was shortened by 3 bases and J by 6 bases, with 18 bases between the two germline ends. The CDR3 loop is CASSLIGFAGIEQYF. CDR3 sequence (DNA): TGTGCCAGCAGCTTGATCGGCTTCGCGGGGATCGAGCAGTACTTC.

The chain joins TRBV6-5 to TRBJ2-7, with D tentatively TRBD1 (6 bases). The germline V gene encodes CDR1 MNHEY and CDR2 SVGAGI. The CDR3 extends over 12 amino acids. V was clipped by 7 bases and J by 6 bases, with 13 bases between them. CDR3 sequence reads: CASMGASSEQYF. In DNA, the CDR3 is TGTGCCAGCATGGGGGCATCGAGCGAGCAGTACTTC.

This chain connects TRBV5-8 to TRBJ2-7, with 16 bases matching TRBD2. Trimming took 3 bases from V and 5 from J; bases not matched to a gene: 5. Germline V lookup: CDR1 SGHTS, CDR2 YDEGEE. The CDR3 spans 16 residues. This CDR3 reads CASSSGTSGGADEQYF. CDR3 nucleotide sequence: TGTGCCAGCAGCTCCGGGACTAGCGGGGGGGCCGACGAGCAGTACTTC.

There are a few counts of this clone. This rearrangement joins TRBV2 to TRBJ2-5, with TRBD2 identical over 7 bases. V trimming: 1 base; J trimming: 5 bases; junction bases outside the gene matches: 4. The CDR3 is 14 amino acids. Germline CDR1 is SNHLY and CDR2 is FYNNEI. In DNA, the CDR3 is TGTGCCAGCAGTGAAGAAATCGGGAGGGAGACCCAGTACTTC. Translated: CASSEEIGRETQYF.

The chain combines TRBV7-2 with TRBJ2-2; 9 positions agree with TRBD1. The CDR3 extends over 15 amino acids. Trimming took 4 bases from V and 4 from J; bases not matched to a gene: 4. The germline V gene has CDR1 SGHTA and CDR2 FQGNSA. The CDR3 is CASSYRDRATGELFF. DNA of the CDR3: TGTGCCAGCAGCTACCGGGACAGGGCCACCGGGGAGCTGTTTTTT.

The V gene is TRBV7-2, the J gene TRBJ2-1; 11 nucleotides match TRBD2. The germline V gene encodes CDR1 SGHTA and CDR2 FQGNSA. The V segment lost 1 base and the J segment 4 bases; nucleotides outside the gene matches: 6. The CDR3 is 17 amino acids. CDR3 amino acids: CASSLEMGLAVYNEQFF. Written as DNA, the CDR3 is TGTGCCAGCAGCTTAGAGATGGGACTAGCGGTTTACAATGAGCAGTTCTTC.

In DNA form, the CDR3 reads TGTGCCAGCAGCTTATTTTTAGACAAGAACACTGAAGCTTTCTTT. Translation gives CASSLFLDKNTEAFF. The chain has TRBV11-2 and TRBJ1-1; D unclear. CDR1 and CDR2 (germline): SGHAT, FQNNGV. CDR3 length: 15 amino acids. V gave up 2 bases and J gave up 1 base, with 11 bases separating them.